The present T cell receptor beta chain was sequenced within a study of identical twins. TCRdb reprocessed the 5' RACE reads via MiXCR and lists one record per CDR3 protein. The sample consists of hundreds of thousands of distinct CDR3 sequences, more than 20% of them appearing once. Germline V CDR1 and CDR2: SEHNR, FQNEAQ (reference sequence). Trimming took off 3 bases at V and 8 bases at J, with 11 bases between the two ends. The length of the CDR3 is 13 residues. The sample was also reused in another study, on T cells expressing NK-cell markers. As that report states: The authors restricted sorting to alpha-beta TCR T cells with an anti-gamma-delta TCR antibody in several experiments. Of CD8+ T cells, roughly 1.0-7.0% belonged to dominant NKG2C+ clonotypes in several donors.

Sequenced input: CD4+ T cells sorted from blood. The J gene is TRBJ2-1, the V gene TRBV7-9; D is uncertain. This TCR came from a woman aged 18-35 years in good health. CDR3 in DNA: TGTGCCAGCAGCTTTGGTAGGGTGGATGAGCAGTTCTTC. Translated, it gives CASSFGRVDEQFF.